This is a list of T cell receptor beta chains from one sample in a study of beta chain features in type 1 diabetes. Profiled with immunoSEQ multiplex PCR; TCRdb holds only in-frame clones, not every one. The sample holds some 900,000 clones, 15% to 20% seen once. What was sequenced was naive CD4+ T cells from blood. Receptors were obtained from a woman aged 18-29 years in good health. CDR3s include the opening cysteine and the closing phenylalanine or tryptophan. Each record gives: J gene, clone size, D gene, V gene, CDR3 DNA, CDR3 protein. D genes are given only for firm matches. Expanded clones are given a class, and other clones once, few, many or no size at all.

TRBJ1-4 few . TRBV4-1 TGCGCCAGCAGCCTGCCAGGGGCAACTAATGAAAAACTGTTTTTT CASSLPGATNEKLFF
TRBJ2-1 . TRBD1 TRBV25-1 TGTGCCAGCAGTCCCCTCGCCGGGACAGACTACAATGAGCAGTTCTTC CASSPLAGTDYNEQFF
TRBJ2-1 . . TRBV20-1 TGCAGTGCTAGAGAGGGCAATGAGCAGTTCTTC CSAREGNEQFF
TRBJ2-2 . TRBD2 TRBV4-3 TGCGCCAGCAGCCAAGATCGGAGCGGGAGGTACACCGGGGAGCTGTTTTTT CASSQDRSGRYTGELFF
TRBJ2-1 . . TRBV7-2 TGTGCCAGCAGCTTAGCGCTGGGGGGCGGGAATGAGCAGTTCTTC CASSLALGGGNEQFF
TRBJ2-5 few . TRBV11-2 TGTGCCAGCAGCTTTTCTGGGCAGAAAGAGACCCAGTACTTC CASSFSGQKETQYF
TRBJ2-7 few TRBD2 TRBV6-5 TGTGCCAGCAGCGTGACTAGCCCGGAGCTGGATGAGCAGTACTTC CASSVTSPELDEQYF
TRBJ1-3 . . TRBV7-9 TGTGCCAGCAGATATTATGGGGTGGGGGATCTGCCTGGAAACACCATATATTTT CASRYYGVGDLPGNTIYF
TRBJ2-7 few . TRBV7-9 TGTGCCAGCAGCTTCGCCAACTACGAGCAGTACTTC CASSFANYEQYF
TRBJ2-7 few . TRBV7-2 TGTGCCAGCAGCTTGGACAGGGACTACTACGAGCAGTACTTC CASSLDRDYYEQYF
TRBJ2-7 . . TRBV11-2 TGTGCCAGCAGCCCCGTCCGGGGAAACTCCTCCTACGAGCAGTACTTC CASSPVRGNSSYEQYF
TRBJ2-1 . . TRBV7-9 TGTGCCAGCACCCCCACCTACAATGAGCAGTTCTTC CASTPTYNEQFF
TRBJ2-2 . . TRBV11-3 TGTGCCAGCAGCTTAGAGGGGACCGGGGAGCTGTTTTTT CASSLEGTGELFF
TRBJ2-1 few TRBD2 TRBV25-1 TGTGCCAGCAGTCTAGCGGGAGGGAATGAGCAGTTCTTC CASSLAGGNEQFF
TRBJ2-5 few . TRBV28 TGTGCCAGCAACCCGGGGCCCAGGGAGACCCAGTACTTC CASNPGPRETQYF
TRBJ2-3 few TRBD2 TRBV5-4 TGTGCCAGCAAACTAGCGGGGAGCACAGATACGCAGTATTTT CASKLAGSTDTQYF
TRBJ2-2 . TRBD2 TRBV7-2 TGTGCCAGCAGCGGTCCAGGCGGGAGCACCGGGGAGCTGTTTTTT CASSGPGGSTGELFF
TRBJ2-7 few . TRBV9 TGTGCCAGACCAACCGGGACACAGACCTACGAGCAGTACTTC CARPTGTQTYEQYF
TRBJ2-7 . TRBD1 TRBV23-1 TGCGCCAGCACCGGGACAGGTCCCTACTCTACCTACGAGCAGTACTTC CASTGTGPYSTYEQYF
TRBJ2-1 . TRBD2 TRBV5-4 TGTGCCAGCAGCACGGCGGGAGTTGGGTACAATGAGCAGTTCTTC CASSTAGVGYNEQFF
TRBJ2-7 . TRBD2 TRBV25-1 TGTGCCAGCAGTGAATTGGGTAGCGGGAGGGCCCTCTACGAGCAGTACTTC CASSELGSGRALYEQYF
TRBJ2-7 few . TRBV21-1 TGTGCCAGCAGCAATACTGTGGACAGCTCCTACGAGCAGTACTTC CASSNTVDSSYEQYF
TRBJ1-4 . . TRBV28 TGTGCCAGCCGCCCCGGAGGGAGAGAACATGAAAAACTGTTTTTT CASRPGGREHEKLFF
TRBJ2-5 . . TRBV28 TGTGCCAGCAGGAGGGCCCAAGAGACCCAGTACTTC CASRRAQETQYF
TRBJ2-7 . . TRBV7-9 TGTGCCAGCAGCAACCACTACGAGCAGTACTTC CASSNHYEQYF
TRBJ2-2 . TRBD2 TRBV19 TGTGCCAGTAGTATCCGACTAGCGGGAGATGGCACCGGGGAGCTGTTTTTT CASSIRLAGDGTGELFF
TRBJ2-1 few TRBD2 TRBV4-3 TGCGCCAGCAGCCAAGATCCGGGACTAGCGGGAAGAGGTGAGCAGTTCTTC CASSQDPGLAGRGEQFF
TRBJ2-5 few . TRBV6-5 TGTGCCAGCAGTTACGGAGAGACCCAGTACTTC CASSYGETQYF
TRBJ2-5 few TRBD2 TRBV4-2 TGTGCCAGCAGCCAAGACGGAGCGGGAGTTAGTGGGAGACACCAGTACTTC CASSQDGAGVSGRHQYF
TRBJ2-4 . TRBD2 TRBV7-2 TGTGCCAGCAGCTTAGTAGGATTAGCGGGACTCCTTAACATTCAGTACTTC CASSLVGLAGLLNIQYF
TRBJ1-5 once TRBD1 TRBV10-3 TGTGCCATCAGCCCCGGGACAGGGTATGATCAGCCCCAGCATTTT CAISPGTGYDQPQHF
TRBJ2-2 . TRBD2 TRBV9 TGTGCCAGCAGCGTAGGGGCTAGCGGGAGTGGTAGCGGGGAGCTGTTTTTT CASSVGASGSGSGELFF
TRBJ1-5 few . TRBV4-3 TGCGCCAGCAGCCCCAGGAAGGTTTACAATCAGCCCCAGCATTTT CASSPRKVYNQPQHF
TRBJ1-1 . . TRBV20-1 TGCAGTGCTGCAGGGACCACTGAAGCTTTCTTT CSAAGTTEAFF
TRBJ1-2 . . TRBV28 TGTGCCAGCAGTTCCGGACAGAACTATGGCTACACCTTC CASSSGQNYGYTF
TRBJ2-7 . TRBD1 TRBV15 TGTGCCACCAGCAGAGATCTGGACAGGGCTTTCTACGAGCAGTACTTC CATSRDLDRAFYEQYF
TRBJ2-7 few . TRBV28 TGTGCCAGCACCCAAAGAGGCTACGAGCAGTACTTC CASTQRGYEQYF
TRBJ1-1 . . TRBV6-5 TGTGCCAGCAGTCCCCTGCGGGGGGTAGGTGAAGCTTTCTTT CASSPLRGVGEAFF
TRBJ2-7 . . TRBV28 TGTGCCAGCAGTTTACAGGGGCCGGACGAGCAGTACTTC CASSLQGPDEQYF
TRBJ2-7 . . TRBV5-5 TGTGCCAGCAGCCTCGTTGGCCCCGACGAGCAGTACTTC CASSLVGPDEQYF
TRBJ2-4 . TRBD1 TRBV7-6 TGTGCCAGCAGCCCTAGTGGGTCTGGGGGAAAGGGGGCACAGTACTTC CASSPSGSGGKGAQYF
TRBJ2-4 few TRBD2 TRBV5-4 TGTGCCAGCAGCTTGCGGGGGGGCCAGGGGAACATTCAGTACTTC CASSLRGGQGNIQYF